The sequence of this T cell receptor beta chain was determined in a study of cytomegalovirus exposure and HLA in healthy donors. General study results and limits: Earlier results showed most TCR beta V segments being productive about 87% or about 30% of the time.

CDR3 length: 14 amino acids. V was cut by 4 bases and J by 8 bases, with 14 bases left in between. Germline CDR1 is MDHEN and CDR2 is SYDVKM. Remarks on this clone: The antigen is unknown.

The PCR ran on 60 Vbeta and 13 Jbeta primers. The protocol was immunoSEQ multiplex PCR, while the TCRdb copy is restricted to in-frame clones and leaves out a portion. Here the sample spans around 80,000 clones, roughly 85% being singletons. This rearrangement joins TRBV28 to TRBJ1-4; TRBD1 might be the D (5 bases). This TCR was recovered from a female donor in good health and CMV-seronegative. The sequencing input was PBMCs. The CDR3 DNA is TGTGCCAGCAGTTCATCGGGGGTAGGGGAAAAACTGTTTTTT. This codes for CASSSSGVGEKLFF. The full variable domain, completed using reference TRBV28 and TRBJ1-4, is DVKVTQSSRYLVKRTGEKVFLECVQDMDHENMFWYRQDPGLGLRLIYFSYDVKMKEKGDIPEGYSVSREKKERFSLILESASTNQTSMYLCASSSSGVGEKLFFGSGTQLSVL.